Listed here are 11 T cell receptor beta chains from one sample, sequenced in a study of T cell responses to AZD1222 COVID-19 vaccine. The assay was immunoSEQ multiplex PCR, and TCRdb's table has in-frame clones only and misses some. The sample lists about 150,000 clones; roughly nine tenths were seen once. Material: peripheral blood, obtained on day 0 of AZD1222 vaccination. The receptors were gathered from an adult in good health.

This chain connects TRBV29-1 to TRBJ1-4; D ambiguous. Germline CDR1 is SQVTM and CDR2 is ANQGSEA. The germline V and J ends were trimmed by 4 bases and 2 bases, with 8 bases remaining between them. The CDR3 spans 13 residues. CDR3 region: CSVVSQTNEKLFF. DNA for the CDR3: TGCAGCGTTGTATCACAGACTAATGAAAAACTGTTTTTT.

This chain links TRBV9 with TRBJ1-6, with TRBD1 matching 9 bases. With V trimmed by 0 bases and J by 9 bases, 4 bases remained unmatched. Germline V lookup: CDR1 SGDLS, CDR2 YYNGEE. The CDR3 is 15 residues long. In DNA form, the CDR3 reads TGTGCCAGCAGCGTAGAAGGGACAGGGATTTCACCCCTCCACTTT. Amino acid sequence: CASSVEGTGISPLHF.

The chain joins TRBV11-2 to TRBJ2-4, with TRBD1 as a possible D gene (7 bases). Germline lookup yields CDR1 SGHAT and CDR2 FQNNGV. The CDR3 is 13 residues long. V lost 6 bases to trimming and J lost 6 bases, with 12 bases between them. The CDR3 DNA reads TGTGCCAGCAGTACCCAGGGGGGAAACATTCAGTACTTC. Translated: CASSTQGGNIQYF.

This clone was counted once. This chain uses TRBV19 with TRBJ1-3; D perhaps matches TRBD1 (5 bases). Per germline, CDR1 LNHDA and CDR2 SQIVND (reference sequence). Trimming pared 10 bases from V and 4 bases from J, leaving 14 bases between. The CDR3 totals 13 residues. As DNA, the CDR3 is TGTGCCACCTTACAGGAGACAGGAAACACCATATATTTT. It yields the protein CATLQETGNTIYF.

The chain is built from TRBV6-5 and TRBJ1-2; D remains ambiguous. CDR3 size: 14 residues. V was cut by 9 bases and J by 4 bases, with 18 bases left in between. Germline V CDR1 and CDR2: MNHEY, SVGAGI. Here the CDR3 DNA reads TGTGCCAGTAGACCCGAGGGAGGTAGCTATGGCTACACCTTC. Its translation: CASRPEGGSYGYTF.

The chain has TRBV7-9 and TRBJ2-3; weak D call: TRBD1 (5 bases). Trimming cost V 2 bases and J 3 bases, with 12 bases left between them. CDR1 and CDR2 (germline): SEHNR, FQNEAQ (reference sequence). The length of the CDR3 is 15 residues. In nucleotides, the CDR3 is TGTGCCAGCAGCTTACTTCAGGGTAGGACAGATACGCAGTATTTT. Its translation is CASSLLQGRTDTQYF.

CDR3 bases: TGTGCCAGCGGAGACTACGAGCAGTACTTC. It encodes CASGDYEQYF. The V call is TRBV6-6, the J call TRBJ2-7, with D unresolved. Trimming shortened V by 8 bases and J by 3 bases, and 5 bases separated the two germline ends. The CDR3 runs to 10 residues. Germline-derived CDR1 and CDR2 are MNHNY and SVGAGI (reference sequence).

V is TRBV5-1 and J is TRBJ1-3; no definite D call. Germline CDR1 SGHRS, CDR2 YFSETQ. This CDR3 spans 14 amino acids. Trimming left V 1 base short and J 3 bases short, with 8 bases between. CDR3 loop: CASSLTQNGNTIYF. CDR3 DNA: TGCGCCAGCAGCTTGACACAAAATGGAAACACCATATATTTT. The variable domain in full, with the rest retrieved from reference TRBV5-1 and TRBJ1-3, is KAGVTQTPRYLIKTRGQQVTLSCSPISGHRSVSWYQQTPGQGLQFLFEYFSETQRNKGNFPGRFSGRQFSNSRSEMNVSTLELGDSALYLCASSLTQNGNTIYFGEGSWLTVV.

This clone showed up just a few times. The gene calls are TRBV11-3 and TRBJ1-1; D perhaps matches TRBD1 (5 bases). Germline V lookup: CDR1 SGHNT, CDR2 YENEEA. V lost 3 bases and J 5 bases, leaving 7 bases between the germline ends. CDR3 length: 12 amino acids. The CDR3 DNA is TGTGCCAGCAGCTTTGGGGGAACTGAAGCTTTCTTT. Translation: CASSFGGTEAFF.

Only a few counts were recorded for this clone. The chain joins TRBV6-5 to TRBJ2-3; D uncertain. Germline V CDR1 and CDR2: MNHEY, SVGAGI. V lost 5 bases, J lost 2 bases, and 14 bases lay in between. There are 15 residues in the CDR3. CDR3 region: CASSPLRPYTDTQYF. The CDR3, as DNA: TGTGCCAGCAGTCCACTGCGGCCCTACACAGATACGCAGTATTTT.

About this clone itself: The identical CDR3 is also encoded by other nucleotide sequences in the sample. This rearrangement joins TRBV7-2 to TRBJ2-7; D tentatively reads TRBD1 or TRBD2 (5 bases each). The length of the CDR3 is 12 residues. Germline loops: CDR1 SGHTA, CDR2 FQGNSA. V was pared by 1 base and J by 6 bases, with 7 bases between. The CDR3 loop is CASSLGGTEQYF. CDR3 DNA sequence: TGTGCCAGCAGCTTAGGAGGGACCGAGCAGTACTTC.